These T cell receptor beta chains were read from a single sample in a study of blood T cell repertoires in COVID-19. Generated by immunoSEQ multiplex PCR, the TCRdb table keeps only in-frame clones and is missing some. The table includes 85,000 to 95,000 clones, about 82% detected once. The specimen sequenced was peripheral blood. The receptor source for this set is a human donor in a cohort sampled during active COVID-19. Both conserved end residues are part of each CDR3. D genes are given only for firm matches. Only part of the rows carry a size: once, few, many, or a class if the clone is expanded.

size: few
J: TRBJ2-7
D: -
V: TRBV7-9
CDR3: CASSLEGSSYEQYF
DNA: TGTGCCAGCAGCCTCGAGGGCAGCTCCTACGAGCAGTACTTC

size: -
J: TRBJ1-4
D: TRBD1
V: TRBV7-9
CDR3: CASSSQGAGGEKLFF
DNA: TGTGCCAGCAGCTCACAGGGGGCTGGAGGGGAAAAACTGTTTTTT

size: -
J: TRBJ1-6
D: -
V: TRBV28
CDR3: CASSFFRGSRNSPLHF
DNA: TGTGCCAGCAGTTTTTTTAGGGGGTCCCGGAATTCACCCCTCCACTTT

size: -
J: TRBJ2-2
D: -
V: TRBV9
CDR3: CASSTEGGELFF
DNA: TGTGCCAGCAGCACAGAAGGCGGGGAGCTGTTTTTT

size: -
J: TRBJ2-2
D: TRBD1
V: TRBV11-2
CDR3: CASSLVPGQGNPGELFF
DNA: TGTGCCAGCAGCTTAGTACCGGGACAGGGGAACCCCGGGGAGCTGTTTTTT

size: -
J: TRBJ2-1
D: TRBD1
V: TRBV9
CDR3: CASAGQDYNEQFF
DNA: TGTGCCAGCGCGGGACAGGACTACAATGAGCAGTTCTTC

size: -
J: TRBJ2-3
D: -
V: TRBV6-5
CDR3: CASKRTASTDTQYF
DNA: TGTGCCAGCAAGCGGACGGCTAGCACAGATACGCAGTATTTT

size: -
J: TRBJ1-4
D: TRBD1
V: TRBV7-2
CDR3: CASSQTGLANEKLFF
DNA: TGTGCCAGCAGCCAGACAGGGCTGGCTAATGAAAAACTGTTTTTT

size: -
J: TRBJ2-5
D: TRBD1
V: TRBV6-6
CDR3: CASSYLTGGQETQYF
DNA: TGTGCCAGCAGTTACTTAACAGGGGGCCAAGAGACCCAGTACTTC

size: -
J: TRBJ2-1
D: -
V: TRBV18
CDR3: CASSPGTYSNEQFF
DNA: TGTGCCAGCTCACCAGGGACATACAGCAATGAGCAGTTCTTC

size: once
J: TRBJ2-3
D: TRBD2
V: TRBV7-2
CDR3: CASRGTSGSTDTQYF
DNA: TGTGCCAGCAGAGGGACTAGCGGGAGTACAGATACGCAGTATTTT

size: -
J: TRBJ2-1
D: TRBD2
V: TRBV18
CDR3: CASSPGTSFWEQFF
DNA: TGTGCCAGCTCACCAGGGACTAGCTTCTGGGAGCAGTTCTTC

size: few
J: TRBJ1-1
D: TRBD1
V: TRBV4-3
CDR3: CASSQHTGQGGTEAFF
DNA: TGCGCCAGCAGCCAGCATACAGGACAGGGTGGGACTGAAGCTTTCTTT

size: -
J: TRBJ1-5
D: -
V: TRBV9
CDR3: CASSLGGSSNQPQHF
DNA: TGTGCCAGCAGCCTGGGGGGGAGTAGCAATCAGCCCCAGCATTTT

size: -
J: TRBJ2-7
D: -
V: TRBV7-9
CDR3: CASSPDSTHEQYF
DNA: TGTGCCAGCAGCCCCGACAGTACCCACGAGCAGTACTTC

size: -
J: TRBJ2-3
D: TRBD2
V: TRBV7-2
CDR3: CASSLRGGGPVVDTQYF
DNA: TGTGCCAGCAGCTTACGTGGCGGGGGGCCAGTGGTAGATACGCAGTATTTT

size: -
J: TRBJ1-2
D: -
V: TRBV21-1
CDR3: CASSTGHPRHYGYTF
DNA: TGTGCCAGCAGCACAGGACACCCACGTCACTATGGCTACACCTTC

size: few
J: TRBJ1-5
D: -
V: TRBV15
CDR3: CATSRPGAGRLVQHF
DNA: TGTGCCACCAGCAGACCCGGGGCGGGTCGACTAGTTCAGCATTTT

size: -
J: TRBJ2-1
D: TRBD2
V: TRBV27
CDR3: CASRSGRAVDEQFF
DNA: TGTGCCAGCAGAAGCGGGAGGGCCGTTGATGAGCAGTTCTTC

size: -
J: TRBJ2-5
D: TRBD2
V: TRBV4-2
CDR3: CASSPTGLAGGLIETQYF
DNA: TGTGCCAGCAGCCCCACAGGGCTAGCGGGAGGGTTGATAGAGACCCAGTACTTC

size: -
J: TRBJ2-7
D: TRBD1
V: TRBV10-3
CDR3: CAIRLGQGAYEQYF
DNA: TGTGCCATCAGATTGGGACAGGGGGCCTACGAGCAGTACTTC

size: -
J: TRBJ2-2
D: -
V: TRBV7-7
CDR3: CASSLVQGGIGELFF
DNA: TGTGCCAGCAGCTTAGTACAGGGAGGGATCGGGGAGCTGTTTTTT

size: once
J: TRBJ1-2
D: -
V: TRBV5-1
CDR3: CASSSDGDYGYTF
DNA: TGCGCCAGCAGCTCCGACGGAGACTATGGCTACACCTTC

size: -
J: TRBJ1-3
D: -
V: TRBV15
CDR3: CATSRVGAFGNTIYF
DNA: TGTGCCACCAGCAGAGTGGGGGCTTTTGGAAACACCATATATTTT

size: -
J: TRBJ2-2
D: -
V: TRBV4-2
CDR3: CASSQDRVNTGELFF
DNA: TGTGCCAGCAGCCAAGATAGAGTTAACACCGGGGAGCTGTTTTTT

size: -
J: TRBJ1-6
D: -
V: TRBV6-5
CDR3: CASTTRTSTVSPLHF
DNA: TGTGCCAGCACCACCCGGACTAGTACCGTCTCACCCCTCCACTTT

size: few
J: TRBJ1-5
D: -
V: TRBV9
CDR3: CASGRGGRNQPQHF
DNA: TGTGCCAGTGGGCGAGGGGGACGCAATCAGCCCCAGCATTTT

size: -
J: TRBJ2-7
D: -
V: TRBV12-3/TRBV12-4
CDR3: CASNGPRGYEQYF
DNA: TGTGCCAGCAACGGACCCCGGGGGTACGAGCAGTACTTC

size: -
J: TRBJ2-4
D: -
V: TRBV6-6
CDR3: CASRQVWGRENIQYF
DNA: TGTGCCAGCAGACAGGTATGGGGGCGAGAAAACATTCAGTACTTC